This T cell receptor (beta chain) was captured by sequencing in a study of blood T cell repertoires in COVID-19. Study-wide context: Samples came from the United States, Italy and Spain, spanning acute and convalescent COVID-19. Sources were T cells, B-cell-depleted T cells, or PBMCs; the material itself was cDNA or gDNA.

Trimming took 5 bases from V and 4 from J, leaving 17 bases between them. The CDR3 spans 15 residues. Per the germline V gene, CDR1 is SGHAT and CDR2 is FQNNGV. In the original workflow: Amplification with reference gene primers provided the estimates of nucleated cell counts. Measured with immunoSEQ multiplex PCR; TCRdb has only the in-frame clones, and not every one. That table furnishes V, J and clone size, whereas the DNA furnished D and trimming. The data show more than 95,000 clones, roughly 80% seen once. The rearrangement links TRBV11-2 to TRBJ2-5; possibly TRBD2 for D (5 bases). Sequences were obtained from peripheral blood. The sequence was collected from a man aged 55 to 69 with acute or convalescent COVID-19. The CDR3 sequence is CASSPEAGSRETQYF. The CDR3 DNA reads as TGTGCCAGCAGCCCGGAGGCAGGCTCCAGAGAGACCCAGTACTTC.